This TCR beta chain appears in the sequencing data of a study of blood T cell repertoires in COVID-19. Across the study: The samples span acute and convalescent COVID-19 from the United States, Italy and Spain.

CDR3 length equals 15 residues. With 0 bases removed from V and 10 bases from J, the gap between germline ends came to 13 bases. Germline values: CDR1 MNHEY, CDR2 SVGEGT. Here immunoSEQ multiplex PCR was the method, and the copy in TCRdb shows in-frame clones only, minus some. Of over 75,000 clones detected, about 80% appear once; the ten largest clones hold 9% to 12%. The V gene is TRBV6-2 or TRBV6-3, the J gene TRBJ1-6; D is undetermined. Sequencing used peripheral blood. The clonotype was recovered from a woman between 65 and 79 years old with acute or convalescent COVID-19. In DNA, the CDR3 is TGTGCCAGCAGTTACTCGAGAGGATCTGGCTCACCCCTCCACTTT. This gives the protein CASSYSRGSGSPLHF.